Following are 10 T cell receptor beta chains from one sample sequenced in a study of early T cells in non-severe SARS-CoV-2 infection. From the 5' RACE reads, TCRdb called clonotypes with MiXCR, one entry per CDR3 protein. Seen here are tens of thousands of distinct CDR3 sequences, about 5.2% observed once, and the top ten hold 6% to 6.5%. Sequenced material: whole blood, taken at baseline. Receptors were obtained from an adult who was a healthcare worker with PCR-confirmed SARS-CoV-2 infection or an uninfected control (not recorded which).

This clonotype was counted only a few times. V and J are TRBV4-1 and TRBJ2-1; D may correspond to TRBD1 or TRBD2 (5 bases each). V lost 0 bases, J lost 0 bases, and 12 bases lay in between. This CDR3 is built from 17 residues. CDR1 is MGHRA, CDR2 YSYEKL, per germline. The CDR3 region is CASSQEGMGTSYNEQFF. The DNA of the CDR3 is TGCGCCAGCAGCCAAGAGGGTATGGGGACCTCCTACAATGAGCAGTTCTTC.

The table lists this clonotype with many counts. V gene TRBV28 combines with J gene TRBJ2-7; D unresolved. This CDR3 region has 11 residues. Deletions cut 4 bases from V and 4 bases from J, with 5 bases between. Germline CDR1 reads MDHEN; CDR2 reads SYDVKM. The CDR3 protein is CASSSLYEQYV. For the CDR3, the DNA is TGTGCCAGCAGTTCCCTATACGAGCAGTACGTC.

This clonotype showed up many times. The CDR3 region has the DNA TGTGCCAGCAGCGGACGGGGAGTCAATAGCAATCAGCCCCAGCATTTT. It yields the protein CASSGRGVNSNQPQHF. The chain carries TRBV12-3 or TRBV12-4 and TRBJ1-5; D gene uncertain. Trimming shortened V by 6 bases and J by 0 bases, and 15 bases separated the two germline ends. There are 16 residues in the CDR3.

This clonotype was recorded many times. The gene calls are TRBV20-1 and TRBJ2-7; 7 nucleotides align to TRBD1. The CDR3 length is 15 residues. After removal of 6 bases from V and 10 bases from J, the junction contained 21 bases not matched to a gene. Germline loops: CDR1 DFQATT, CDR2 SNEGSKA (reference sequence). The chain's CDR3 is CSAATGTAGTPGQYF. The CDR3, as DNA: TGCAGTGCAGCTACCGGGACAGCCGGGACCCCCGGACAGTACTTC.

This clonotype came up many times. The chain carries TRBV1 and TRBJ2-4. TRBV1 is annotated as a pseudogene. CDR3 size: 14 residues. The CDR3 DNA reads TGCACCAGCAGGAGAACGCCGGCCAAAAACATTCAGTACTTC. This translates into CTSRRTPAKNIQYF.

This clonotype was found many times. The genes are TRBV7-9 and TRBJ2-7; maybe TRBD1 (6 bases). V lost 4 bases and J 0 bases, leaving 13 bases between the germline ends. The CDR3 runs 15 residues. Looked up from germline, CDR1 is SEHNR and CDR2 is FQNEAQ (reference sequence). The chain's CDR3 is CASSSRQAISYEQYF. The DNA of the CDR3 is TGTGCCAGCAGCTCAAGACAGGCGATCTCCTACGAGCAGTACTTC.

This clonotype was found many times. This sequence joins TRBV2 and TRBJ2-3; 10 bases line up with TRBD2. CDR1 SNHLY and CDR2 FYNNEI come from the germline V gene. CDR3 size: 15 residues. V was clipped by 6 bases and J by 2 bases; unmatched bases: 5. The CDR3 DNA follows: TGTGCCAGCAGCGTAGGACTAGCGGTCACAGATACGCAGTATTTT. It translates to CASSVGLAVTDTQYF. The variable domain in full, completed from reference TRBV2 and TRBJ2-3, reads EPEVTQTPSHQVTQMGQEVILRCVPISNHLYFYWYRQILGQKVEFLVSFYNNEISEKSEIFDDQFSVERPDGSNFTLKIRSTKLEDSAMYFCASSVGLAVTDTQYFGPGTRLTVL.

This clonotype was observed at least ten times. The CDR3 is CATSGETSGRRTDTQYF. The CDR3 DNA reads as TGTGCCACCAGCGGGGAGACTAGCGGGAGACGCACAGATACGCAGTATTTT. This rearrangement joins TRBV15 to TRBJ2-3, with TRBD2 matching over 12 bases. J gave up 1 base and V 5 bases, and 7 bases lay outside the gene matches. The germline V gene has CDR1 LNHNV and CDR2 YYDKDF (reference sequence). CDR3 length: 17 amino acids.

The chain couples TRBV18 to TRBJ1-1; a possible D gene is TRBD1 (6 bases). Between the trimmed V and J ends, which lost 2 bases and 2 bases, there was a span of 15 bases. The germline V gene has CDR1 KGHSH and CDR2 LQKENI. This CDR3 has 16 residues. Here the CDR3 reads CASSPKIQGYNTEAFF. The DNA for the CDR3 is TGTGCCAGCTCACCAAAAATACAGGGATATAACACTGAAGCTTTCTTT.

A word on this clonotype: The junction shows a germline mismatch at one end, possibly a read error. The V call is TRBV29-1, the J call TRBJ1-1, with 7 bases matching TRBD1. Germline V lookup: CDR1 SQVTM, CDR2 ANQGSEA. The CDR3 runs to 14 residues. CDR3: CSVKDRAPNTEAFF. In DNA form, the CDR3 reads TGCAGCGTTAAAGACAGGGCGCCGAACACTGAAGCTTTCTTT. Based on the CDR3 plus reference TRBV29-1 and TRBJ1-1, the full variable domain is SAVISQKPSRDICQRGTSLTIQCQVDSQVTMMFWYRQQPGQSLTLIATANQGSEATYESGFVIDKFPISRPNLTFSTLTVSNMSPEDSSIYLCSVKDRAPNTEAFFGQGTRLTVV.